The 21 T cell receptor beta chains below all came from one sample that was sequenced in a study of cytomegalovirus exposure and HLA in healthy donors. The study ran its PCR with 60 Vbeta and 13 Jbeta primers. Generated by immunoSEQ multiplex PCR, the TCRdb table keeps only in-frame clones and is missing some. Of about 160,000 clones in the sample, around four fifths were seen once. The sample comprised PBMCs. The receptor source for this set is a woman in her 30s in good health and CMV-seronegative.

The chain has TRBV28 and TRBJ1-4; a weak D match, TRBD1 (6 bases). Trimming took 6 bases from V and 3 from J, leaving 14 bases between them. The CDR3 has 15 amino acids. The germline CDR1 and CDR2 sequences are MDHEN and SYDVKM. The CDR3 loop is CASSGYRVANEKLFF. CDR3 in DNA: TGTGCCAGCAGCGGCTACAGGGTTGCTAATGAAAAACTGTTTTTT.

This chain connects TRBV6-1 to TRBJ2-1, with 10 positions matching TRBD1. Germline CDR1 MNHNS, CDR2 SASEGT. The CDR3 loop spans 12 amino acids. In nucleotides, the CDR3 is TGTGCTTCGGGGACAGGGGTTAATGAGCAGTTCTTC. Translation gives CASGTGVNEQFF.

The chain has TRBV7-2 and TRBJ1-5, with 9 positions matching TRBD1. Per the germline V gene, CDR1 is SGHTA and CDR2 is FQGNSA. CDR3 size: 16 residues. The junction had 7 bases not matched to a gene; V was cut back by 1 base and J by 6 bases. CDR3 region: CASSLVGGQGIQPQHF. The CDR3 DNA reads TGTGCCAGCAGCTTAGTGGGAGGACAGGGGATTCAGCCCCAGCATTTT.

The CDR3: CASSAGATGELFF. The DNA for the CDR3 is TGTGCCAGCAGTGCAGGGGCCACCGGGGAGCTGTTTTTT. The chain is built from TRBV6-4 and TRBJ2-2; D may be TRBD1 (6 bases). Germline loops: CDR1 MRHNA, CDR2 SNTAGT. The ends were cut back, 4 bases at V and 4 bases at J, with 7 bases in the middle. The CDR3 consists of 13 residues.

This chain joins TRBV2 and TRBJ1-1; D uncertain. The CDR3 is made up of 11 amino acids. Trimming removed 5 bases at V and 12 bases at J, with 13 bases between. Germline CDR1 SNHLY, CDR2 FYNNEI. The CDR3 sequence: CASSREGITFF. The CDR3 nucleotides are TGTGCCAGCAGTCGGGAGGGAATAACTTTCTTT.

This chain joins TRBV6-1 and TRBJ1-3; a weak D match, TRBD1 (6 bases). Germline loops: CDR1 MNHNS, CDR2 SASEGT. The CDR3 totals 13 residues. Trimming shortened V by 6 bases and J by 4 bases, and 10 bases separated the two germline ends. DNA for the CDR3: TGTGCCAGCAGCAGAGGACAGGGAAACACCATATATTTT. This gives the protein CASSRGQGNTIYF.

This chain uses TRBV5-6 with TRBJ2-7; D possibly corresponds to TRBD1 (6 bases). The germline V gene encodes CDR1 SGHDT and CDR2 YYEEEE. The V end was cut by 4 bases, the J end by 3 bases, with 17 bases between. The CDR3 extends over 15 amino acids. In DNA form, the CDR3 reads TGTGCCAGCAGCCCTGGGTGGGCAGGGGACTACGAGCAGTACTTC. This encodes CASSPGWAGDYEQYF.

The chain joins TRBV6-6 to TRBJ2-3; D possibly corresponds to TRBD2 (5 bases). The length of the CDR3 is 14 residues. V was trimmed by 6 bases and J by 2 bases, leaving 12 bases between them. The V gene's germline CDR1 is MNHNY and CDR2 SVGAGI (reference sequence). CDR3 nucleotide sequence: TGTGCCAGCAGCTCCGGGATGCTCACAGATACGCAGTATTTT. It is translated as CASSSGMLTDTQYF.

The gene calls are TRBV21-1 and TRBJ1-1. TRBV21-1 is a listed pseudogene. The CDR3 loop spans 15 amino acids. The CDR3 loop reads CASSQSERRGKKAFF. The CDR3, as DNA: TGTGCCAGCAGCCAGTCGGAAAGACGGGGAAAAAAAGCTTTCTTT.

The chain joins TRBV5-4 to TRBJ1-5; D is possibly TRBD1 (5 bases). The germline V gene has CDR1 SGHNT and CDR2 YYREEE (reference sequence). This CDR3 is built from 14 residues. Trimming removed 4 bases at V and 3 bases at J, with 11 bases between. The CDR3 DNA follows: TGTGCCAGCAGCAGGGGAGGGCCCAATCAGCCCCAGCATTTT. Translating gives CASSRGGPNQPQHF.

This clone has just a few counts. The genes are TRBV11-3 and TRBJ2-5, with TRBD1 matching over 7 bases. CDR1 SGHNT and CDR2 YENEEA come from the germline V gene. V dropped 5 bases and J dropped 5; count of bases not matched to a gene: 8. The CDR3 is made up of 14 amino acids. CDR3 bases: TGTGCCAGCAGCGCGCGAAGGGGGCAGGAGACCCAGTACTTC. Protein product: CASSARRGQETQYF.

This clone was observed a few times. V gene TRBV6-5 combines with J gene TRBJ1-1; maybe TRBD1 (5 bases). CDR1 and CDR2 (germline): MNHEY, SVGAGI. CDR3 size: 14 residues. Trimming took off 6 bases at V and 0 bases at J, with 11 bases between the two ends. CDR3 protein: CASRITGVNTEAFF. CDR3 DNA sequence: TGTGCCAGCAGAATTACAGGTGTGAACACTGAAGCTTTCTTT.

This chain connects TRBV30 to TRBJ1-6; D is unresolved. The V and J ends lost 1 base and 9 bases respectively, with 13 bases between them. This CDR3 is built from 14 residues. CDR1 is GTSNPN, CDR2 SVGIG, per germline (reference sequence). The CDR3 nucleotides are TGTGCCTGGAGTGGTGTACCTGAGTTTTCACCCCTCCACTTT. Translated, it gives CAWSGVPEFSPLHF.

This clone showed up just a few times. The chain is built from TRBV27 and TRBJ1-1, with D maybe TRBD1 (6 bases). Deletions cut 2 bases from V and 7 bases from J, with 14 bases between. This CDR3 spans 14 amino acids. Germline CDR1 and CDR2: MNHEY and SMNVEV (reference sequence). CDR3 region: CASSLGTKGGEAFF. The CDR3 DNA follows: TGTGCCAGCAGTTTAGGTACGAAAGGGGGTGAAGCTTTCTTT.

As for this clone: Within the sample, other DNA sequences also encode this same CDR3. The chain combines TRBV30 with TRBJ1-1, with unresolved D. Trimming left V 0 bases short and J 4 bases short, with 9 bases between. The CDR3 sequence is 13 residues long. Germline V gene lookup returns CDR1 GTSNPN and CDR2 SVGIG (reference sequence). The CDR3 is CAWSVTGGTEAFF. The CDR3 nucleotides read TGTGCCTGGAGTGTAACCGGAGGCACTGAAGCTTTCTTT.

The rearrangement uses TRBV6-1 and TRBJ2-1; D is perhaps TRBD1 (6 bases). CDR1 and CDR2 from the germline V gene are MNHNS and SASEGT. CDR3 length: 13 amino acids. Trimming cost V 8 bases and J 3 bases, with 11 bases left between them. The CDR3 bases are TGTGCCAGCCCAGGGGAATTCTACAATGAGCAGTTCTTC. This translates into CASPGEFYNEQFF.

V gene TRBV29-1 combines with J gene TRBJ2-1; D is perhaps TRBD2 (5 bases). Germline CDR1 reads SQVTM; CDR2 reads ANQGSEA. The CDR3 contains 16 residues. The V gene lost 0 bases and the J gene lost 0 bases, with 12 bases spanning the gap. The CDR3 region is CSVEDRWESSYNEQFF. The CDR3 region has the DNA TGCAGCGTTGAAGATCGTTGGGAGAGCTCCTACAATGAGCAGTTCTTC.

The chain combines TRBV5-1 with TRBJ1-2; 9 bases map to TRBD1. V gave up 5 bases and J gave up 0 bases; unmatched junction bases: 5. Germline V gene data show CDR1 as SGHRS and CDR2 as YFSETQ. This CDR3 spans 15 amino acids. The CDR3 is CASRDRDRANYGYTF. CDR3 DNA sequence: TGCGCCAGCAGAGACCGGGACAGGGCTAACTATGGCTACACCTTC.

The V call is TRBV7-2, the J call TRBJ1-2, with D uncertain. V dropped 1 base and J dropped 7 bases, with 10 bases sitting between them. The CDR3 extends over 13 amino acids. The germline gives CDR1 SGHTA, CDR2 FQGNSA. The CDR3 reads CASSLGYRVGYTF. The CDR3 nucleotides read TGTGCCAGCAGCTTAGGATACCGGGTTGGCTACACCTTC.

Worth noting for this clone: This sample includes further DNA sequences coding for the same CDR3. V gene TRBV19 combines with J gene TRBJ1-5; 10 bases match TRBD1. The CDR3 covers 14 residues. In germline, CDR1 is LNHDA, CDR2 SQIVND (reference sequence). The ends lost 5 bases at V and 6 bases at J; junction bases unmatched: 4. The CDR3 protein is CASSRQGAGQPQHF. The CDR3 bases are TGTGCCAGTAGTCGACAGGGGGCCGGTCAGCCCCAGCATTTT.

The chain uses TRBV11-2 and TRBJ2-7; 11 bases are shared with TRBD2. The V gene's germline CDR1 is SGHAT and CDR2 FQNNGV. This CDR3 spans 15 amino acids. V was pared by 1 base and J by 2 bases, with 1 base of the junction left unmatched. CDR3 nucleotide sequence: TGTGCCAGCAGCTTAGGACTAGCGGGGACCTACGAGCAGTACTTC. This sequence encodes CASSLGLAGTYEQYF.